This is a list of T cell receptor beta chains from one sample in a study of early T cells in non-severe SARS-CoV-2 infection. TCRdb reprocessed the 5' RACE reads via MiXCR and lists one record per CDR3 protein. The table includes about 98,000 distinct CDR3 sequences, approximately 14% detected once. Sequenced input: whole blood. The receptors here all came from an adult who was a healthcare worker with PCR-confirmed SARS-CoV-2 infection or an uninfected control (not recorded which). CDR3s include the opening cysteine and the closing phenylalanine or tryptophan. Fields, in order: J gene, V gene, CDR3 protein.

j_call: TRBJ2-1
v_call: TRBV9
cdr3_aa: CASSVGGGAYNEQFF

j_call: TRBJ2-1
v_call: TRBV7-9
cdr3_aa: CASSLRQASYNEQFF

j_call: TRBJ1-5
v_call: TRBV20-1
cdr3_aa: CSARRRNTGGNQPQHF

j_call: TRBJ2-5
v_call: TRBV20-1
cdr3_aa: CSASRGTGFKETQYF

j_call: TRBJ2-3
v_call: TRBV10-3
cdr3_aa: CAISETSGNADTQYF

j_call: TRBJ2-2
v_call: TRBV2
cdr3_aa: CASSVEQGRAGELFF

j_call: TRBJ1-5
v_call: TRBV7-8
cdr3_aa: CASSSDSSNQPQHF

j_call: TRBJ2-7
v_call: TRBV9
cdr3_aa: CASSRLAGSYEQYF

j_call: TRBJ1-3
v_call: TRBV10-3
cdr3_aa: CATGRVSSGNTIYF

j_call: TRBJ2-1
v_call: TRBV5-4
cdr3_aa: CASSLAVSSYNEQFF

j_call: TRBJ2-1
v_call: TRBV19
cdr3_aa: CASSTGWGNEQFF

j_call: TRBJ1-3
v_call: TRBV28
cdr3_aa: CASSPVPLGNTIYF